The T cell receptor beta chain described here comes from a study of OX40 agonist ivuxolimab in advanced cancers. Study details: The dose-escalation group included hepatocellular carcinoma, melanoma, renal cell carcinoma and head and neck cancer. Of the participants, under 50% had some prior anti-PD-1, anti-PD-L1 or anti-CTLA-4 therapy, which was allowed. Partial responses were seen in three patients, one with hepatocellular carcinoma and two with cutaneous melanoma. General study points: Not determined was the antigen specificity of the expanded peripheral T cells.

Of note for this clone: The antigen is unknown.

The CDR3 sequence is 14 residues long. Per germline, CDR1 PRHDT and CDR2 FYEKMQ (reference sequence). Deletions cut 3 bases from V and 4 bases from J, with 11 bases between. Some clones are missing from TCRdb's copy, which holds only in-frame ones; the method was immunoSEQ multiplex PCR. The sample includes tens of thousands of clones, 81% seen only once; the top ten take around 5%. The sequences come from CD4+ or CD8+ T cells sorted from blood, collected in a trial of the OX40 agonist ivuxolimab. The sequence was collected from an adult with an advanced solid tumor such as melanoma, head and neck, liver or kidney cancer. The chain combines TRBV13 with TRBJ2-3, with D possibly matching TRBD2 (6 bases). The DNA for the CDR3 is TGTGCCAGCAGCTTCGGGAGCAGGGCAGATACGCAGTATTTT. It encodes CASSFGSRADTQYF. Full variable domain (rest looked up from reference TRBV13 and TRBJ2-3): AAGVIQSPRHLIKEKRETATLKCYPIPRHDTVYWYQQGPGQDPQFLISFYEKMQSDKGSIPDRFSAQQFSDYHSELNMSSLELGDSALYFCASSFGSRADTQYFGPGTRLTVL.